This entry lists 22 T cell receptor beta chains sequenced from one sample in a study of T cell responses to AZD1222 COVID-19 vaccine. Here immunoSEQ multiplex PCR was the method, and the copy in TCRdb shows in-frame clones only, minus some. The sample shows 70,000 to 95,000 clones, roughly 90% of them seen only once. This material consisted of peripheral blood, taken on day 0 of MenACWY control vaccination. The receptors were gathered from an adult in good health.

The CDR3 coding sequence is TGTGCCAGCAGGGTACACCCAAGCGGGTCCTACGAGCAGTACTTC. Encoded protein: CASRVHPSGSYEQYF. The chain couples TRBV7-2 to TRBJ2-7, with TRBD2 as a possible D gene (6 bases). CDR3 size: 15 residues. Trimming took off 6 bases at V and 1 base at J, with 16 bases between the two ends. Germline V CDR1 and CDR2: SGHTA, FQGNSA.

The J gene is TRBJ2-3, the V gene TRBV19; D unclear. V was trimmed by 5 bases and J by 6 bases, leaving 6 bases between them. CDR1 and CDR2 (germline): LNHDA, SQIVND (reference sequence). CDR3 size: 11 residues. The CDR3 nucleotides read TGTGCCAGTAGTCTTTTCGATACGCAGTATTTT. Protein product: CASSLFDTQYF. Full variable domain (outside the CDR3, taken from reference TRBV19 and TRBJ2-3): DGGITQSPKYLFRKEGQNVTLSCEQNLNHDAMYWYRQDPGQGLRLIYYSQIVNDFQKGDIAEGYSVSREKKESFPLTVTSAQKNPTAFYLCASSLFDTQYFGPGTRLTVL.

This clone was observed a few times. The V call is TRBV11-2, the J call TRBJ1-6; tentatively, D is TRBD1 (6 bases). Trimming took 3 bases from V and 7 from J, leaving 13 bases between them. Looked up from germline, CDR1 is SGHAT and CDR2 is FQNNGV. This CDR3 is 15 amino acids long. The CDR3 sequence: CASSFGQTFNSPLHF. In DNA, the CDR3 is TGTGCCAGCAGCTTCGGACAGACCTTCAATTCACCCCTCCACTTT.

The chain couples TRBV2 to TRBJ1-1; D is ambiguous. This CDR3 has 12 amino acids. V dropped 8 bases and J dropped 2 bases, with 9 bases sitting between them. The germline gives CDR1 SNHLY, CDR2 FYNNEI. CDR3 in amino acids: CASGRENTEAFF. The CDR3 coding sequence is TGTGCCAGCGGGAGGGAAAACACTGAAGCTTTCTTT.

This chain links TRBV4-3 with TRBJ1-6, with a possible D match to TRBD1 (5 bases). The CDR3 length is 15 residues. V gave up 0 bases and J gave up 11 bases, with 14 bases separating them. From germline, CDR1 is LGHNA and CDR2 YSLEER. CDR3 coding DNA: TGCGCCAGCAGCCAAGATCGGGGGGGGTTGACACCCCTCCACTTT. Amino acids: CASSQDRGGLTPLHF.

The V and J genes are TRBV7-8 and TRBJ2-5; D may be TRBD1 (6 bases). V was pared by 5 bases and J by 4 bases, with 11 bases between. CDR3 length: 13 residues. Germline V gene data show CDR1 as SGHVS and CDR2 as FQNEAQ. The DNA for the CDR3 is TGTGCCAGCAGCCTACAGGGACCAGAGACCCAGTACTTC. This sequence encodes CASSLQGPETQYF.

This clone turned up a few times. The genes are TRBV6-1 and TRBJ1-2, with D uncertain. The V and J ends lost 3 bases and 4 bases respectively, with 12 bases between them. The CDR3 spans 14 residues. Germline V CDR1 and CDR2: MNHNS, SASEGT. The CDR3 reads CASSEAATIYGYTF. DNA for the CDR3: TGTGCCAGCAGTGAGGCGGCGACCATCTATGGCTACACCTTC.

The J gene is TRBJ1-2, the V gene TRBV30; 9 bases agree with TRBD1. V lost 3 bases to trimming and J lost 3 bases; unmatched junction nucleotides: 5. CDR3 length equals 14 residues. CDR1 is GTSNPN, CDR2 SVGIG, per germline (reference sequence). The CDR3 region has the DNA TGTGCCTGGAGAGAACAGGGGGCCGACTATGGCTACACCTTC. Translating gives CAWREQGADYGYTF. Using reference TRBV30 and TRBJ1-2 for the parts outside the CDR3, the full variable domain is SQTIHQWPATLVQPVGSPLSLECTVEGTSNPNLYWYRQAAGRGLQLLFYSVGIGQISSEVPQNLSASRPQDRQFILSSKKLLLSDSGFYLCAWREQGADYGYTFGSGTRLTVV.

The chain employs TRBV19 and TRBJ1-1, with D maybe TRBD1 (5 bases). Germline CDR1 reads LNHDA; CDR2 reads SQIVND (reference sequence). V was clipped by 5 bases and J by 7 bases, with 11 bases between them. The CDR3 totals 12 residues. CDR3 protein: CASSARDSEAFF. The CDR3 region has the DNA TGTGCCAGTAGTGCAAGAGACAGTGAAGCTTTCTTT.

V is TRBV7-8 and J is TRBJ1-1; unclear D gene. With 1 base removed from V and 0 bases from J, the gap between germline ends came to 3 bases. CDR1 SGHVS and CDR2 FQNEAQ come from the germline V gene. The CDR3 loop spans 13 amino acids. CDR3 sequence: CASSLVVNTEAFF. DNA for the CDR3: TGTGCCAGCAGCTTAGTAGTGAACACTGAAGCTTTCTTT.

This clone qualifies as medium-sized (0.01 to 0.1%). The chain couples TRBV6-2 or TRBV6-3 to TRBJ2-2, with unresolved D. V lost 2 bases to trimming and J lost 3 bases, with 10 bases between them. The CDR3 contains 15 residues. The V gene's germline CDR1 is MNHEY and CDR2 SVGEGT. CDR3 in DNA: TGTGCCAGCAGTTACAGGCAGTTAGACACCGGGGAGCTGTTTTTT. Encoded protein: CASSYRQLDTGELFF.

The rearrangement uses TRBV7-9 and TRBJ1-2; D may be TRBD1 (6 bases). The V gene's germline CDR1 is SEHNR and CDR2 FQNEAQ (reference sequence). Trimming pared 2 bases from V and 4 bases from J, leaving 23 bases between. CDR3 length: 18 amino acids. The CDR3 loop is CASSLPWGTSPKGYGYTF. CDR3 nucleotides: TGTGCCAGCAGCTTACCCTGGGGGACATCCCCAAAGGGCTATGGCTACACCTTC.

This clone was seen only once. CDR3 protein: CASSLLSPLHF. The DNA for the CDR3 is TGTGCCAGCAGCCTCCTCTCACCCCTCCACTTT. The V and J genes are TRBV27 and TRBJ1-6; D gene uncertain. CDR3 length: 11 residues. Germline-derived CDR1 and CDR2 are MNHEY and SMNVEV (reference sequence). Trimming removed 6 bases from V and 10 bases from J, with 7 bases in between.

This sequence joins TRBV7-8 and TRBJ1-1, with a tentative D call TRBD1 (6 bases). V was cut by 1 base and J by 0 bases, with 9 bases left in between. The CDR3 length is 15 residues. The germline gives CDR1 SGHVS, CDR2 FQNEAQ. CDR3 coding DNA: TGTGCCAGCAGCTTAGAGGCAGGGGTGAACACTGAAGCTTTCTTT. Translating gives CASSLEAGVNTEAFF.

CDR3 sequence: CASSPSPGAEKLFF. The CDR3 DNA reads as TGTGCCAGCAGCCCCTCCCCGGGCGCGGAAAAACTGTTTTTT. V and J are TRBV9 and TRBJ1-4; the D is unclear. Trimming pared 4 bases from V and 8 bases from J, leaving 15 bases between. Germline-derived CDR1 and CDR2 are SGDLS and YYNGEE. The CDR3 runs 14 residues.

The chain joins TRBV11-2 to TRBJ1-4, with D unresolved. CDR1 is SGHAT and CDR2 is FQNNGV in the germline V gene. V lost 1 base to trimming and J lost 0 bases, with 9 bases between them. This CDR3 is built from 16 residues. The DNA of the CDR3 is TGTGCCAGCAGCTTAGGGCTTACAGCAACTAATGAAAAACTGTTTTTT. Protein: CASSLGLTATNEKLFF.

This rearrangement joins TRBV7-9 to TRBJ1-4; 11 nucleotides match TRBD1. Losses at the gene ends were 5 bases for V and 8 bases for J; bases not matched to a gene: 10. CDR3 length: 16 residues. Germline lookup yields CDR1 SEHNR and CDR2 FQNEAQ (reference sequence). Written as DNA, the CDR3 is TGTGCCAGCAGCATTTACCTCGGGACAGGGGGAGAAAAACTGTTTTTT. It codes for CASSIYLGTGGEKLFF.

The rearrangement links TRBV19 to TRBJ1-5; 8 bases map to TRBD1. Germline CDR1 LNHDA, CDR2 SQIVND (reference sequence). The CDR3 spans 15 residues. V lost 7 bases to trimming and J lost 6 bases; unmatched junction nucleotides: 11. Written as DNA, the CDR3 is TGTGCCAGTACCCCAGACAGGGGAAGAGTTCAGCCCCAGCATTTT. Protein sequence: CASTPDRGRVQPQHF.

This chain uses TRBV6-5 with TRBJ1-1; a possible D gene is TRBD1 (6 bases). The CDR3 runs 14 residues. Germline values: CDR1 MNHEY, CDR2 SVGAGI. The V and J ends lost 6 bases and 1 base respectively, with 12 bases between them. CDR3 region: CASRQTGKNTEAFF. For the CDR3, the DNA is TGTGCCAGCAGACAGACAGGAAAGAACACTGAAGCTTTCTTT.

V usage is TRBV21-1 and J usage is TRBJ2-5; TRBD2 was called by the table and not checked on the DNA. TRBV21-1 is labeled a pseudogene. The CDR3 has 15 residues. The DNA for the CDR3 is TGTGCCAGCAGCAAAGTGGTCAAGCGCCTCGAGACCCAGTACTTC. Translation: CASSKVVKRLETQYF.

The chain joins TRBV19 to TRBJ1-2; 7 nucleotides agree with TRBD1. The CDR3 spans 13 residues. V lost 5 bases to trimming and J lost 9 bases; unmatched junction nucleotides: 9. Germline lookup yields CDR1 LNHDA and CDR2 SQIVND (reference sequence). The CDR3 nucleotides read TGTGCCAGTAGTGCCAAGACAGGGATTCGCTACACCTTC. The encoded protein is CASSAKTGIRYTF.

This chain joins TRBV4-1 and TRBJ2-2, with D hard to call. The CDR3 runs 13 residues. Trimming cost V 3 bases and J 5 bases, with 7 bases left between them. Looked up from germline, CDR1 is MGHRA and CDR2 is YSYEKL. The DNA for the CDR3 is TGCGCCAGCAGCCAGGGTCAGACCGGGGAGCTGTTTTTT. This codes for CASSQGQTGELFF.